These 7 T cell receptor beta chains were sequenced from one sample in a study of CXCR4 blockade with PD-1 therapy in pancreatic cancer. Sequenced by immunoSEQ multiplex PCR; TCRdb stores in-frame clones only, minus some. The sample yields 3,000 to 4,000 clones, approximately 50% seen once. The sequencing sample was made of tumor tissue. Receptors were obtained from a human donor with pancreatic ductal adenocarcinoma.

V and J are TRBV29-1 and TRBJ2-5, with unresolved D. There are 12 residues in the CDR3. V lost 0 bases, J lost 11 bases, and 13 bases lay in between. The germline gives CDR1 SQVTM, CDR2 ANQGSEA. The CDR3 DNA reads as TGCAGCGTTGAAGATGGTGGGCTAGAACAGTACTTC. The encoded protein is CSVEDGGLEQYF.

This clone is judged medium-sized. The chain combines TRBV1 with TRBJ2-7; TRBD2, the table's D call, was not compared with the DNA. TRBV1 is a pseudogene. The CDR3 length is 16 residues. The CDR3 DNA reads TGCACCAGCAGCCAAGGGGTGGCGGAGAGCTCCTACGAGCAGTACTTC. Translating it yields CTSSQGVAESSYEQYF.

The CDR3 region is CASRRLGMNTEAFF. The CDR3 nucleotides are TGTGCCAGTAGGAGACTAGGGATGAACACTGAAGCTTTCTTT. The J gene is TRBJ1-1, the V gene TRBV19, with D unresolved. V lost 6 bases, J lost 0 bases, and 11 bases lay in between. The CDR3 has 14 residues. Germline V gene sequence: CDR1 LNHDA, CDR2 SQIVND (reference sequence).

This clone has more than one count but fewer than ten. The chain combines TRBV7-6 with TRBJ2-1; D gene uncertain. The CDR3 spans 18 residues. Germline V gene data show CDR1 as SGHVS and CDR2 as FNYEAQ. V lost 5 bases and J lost 5, with 25 bases in between. In DNA, the CDR3 is TGTGCCAGCAGCCCCCTCAGCGTTCCCAACCCCCACAACAATGAGCAGTTCTTC. It codes for CASSPLSVPNPHNNEQFF.

V and J are TRBV29-1 and TRBJ2-3; 9 nucleotides match TRBD1. Per germline, CDR1 SQVTM and CDR2 ANQGSEA. Trimming cost V 7 bases and J 3 bases; bases outside gene matches: 2. The CDR3 has 12 residues. CDR3 coding DNA: TGCAGCGGAGGACAGGGGACAGATACGCAGTATTTT. Protein: CSGGQGTDTQYF.

This clone was seen more than once but under ten times. The chain employs TRBV11-3 and TRBJ2-6; D perhaps matches TRBD2 (7 bases). The CDR3 spans 17 residues. Germline V lookup: CDR1 SGHNT, CDR2 YENEEA. V was shortened by 3 bases and J by 5 bases, with 17 bases between the two germline ends. This chain's CDR3 is CASSLGGPLLWANVLTF. CDR3 DNA: TGTGCCAGCAGCTTGGGGGGGCCCCTCCTCTGGGCCAACGTCCTGACTTTC.

The table lists this clone with a few counts. The chain links TRBV28 to TRBJ2-2; no definite D call. Per the germline V gene, CDR1 is MDHEN and CDR2 is SYDVKM. The CDR3 sequence is 16 residues long. V was trimmed by 2 bases and J by 0 bases, leaving 10 bases between them. In DNA, the CDR3 is TGTGCCAGCAGTTTACTAGGGCCGACGAACACCGGGGAGCTGTTTTTT. Encoded protein: CASSLLGPTNTGELFF.